One sample yielded the 9 T cell receptor beta chains listed below, sequenced in a study of identical twins. MiXCR, run by TCRdb on the 5' RACE reads, gives a single entry per CDR3 protein. This table has approximately 630,000 distinct CDR3 sequences, about 7.6% appearing once. These data also featured in a second study, about yellow fever vaccine responses in identical twins.

Sequencing input: PBMCs. The origin of the receptors is a woman between 18 and 30 years old in good health.

J is TRBJ2-1 and V is TRBV5-5; 10 positions agree with TRBD2. The length of the CDR3 is 16 residues. Per germline, CDR1 SGHKS and CDR2 YYEKEE (reference sequence). After removal of 4 bases from V and 4 bases from J, the junction contained 8 bases not matched to a gene. The CDR3 sequence is CASSTRTSGEYNEQFF. The DNA of the CDR3 is TGTGCCAGCAGCACACGGACTAGCGGAGAATACAATGAGCAGTTCTTC.

In its sample, this clonotype was seen a few times. The V call is TRBV10-3, the J call TRBJ2-7; D tentatively reads TRBD1 or TRBD2 (5 bases each). The CDR3 contains 14 residues. V lost 4 bases to trimming and J lost 7 bases, with 17 bases between them. The germline gives CDR1 ENHRY, CDR2 SYGVKD. CDR3 loop: CAISAGTREWEQYV. The CDR3 DNA follows: TGTGCCATCAGTGCCGGGACCCGAGAATGGGAGCAGTACGTC.

This clonotype has just a few counts. This chain connects TRBV5-1 to TRBJ1-4; 8 nucleotides match TRBD1. V trimming: 3 bases; J trimming: 5 bases; junction bases outside the gene matches: 3. The germline gives CDR1 SGHRS, CDR2 YFSETQ. This CDR3 spans 14 amino acids. The CDR3 sequence is CASSSGGGNEKLFF. CDR3 DNA: TGCGCCAGCAGCTCAGGGGGCGGGAATGAAAAACTGTTTTTT.

The J gene is TRBJ1-5, the V gene TRBV19; tentative D call: TRBD1 (6 bases). The CDR3 has 13 amino acids. V lost 11 bases and J 7 bases, leaving 18 bases between the germline ends. Germline V lookup: CDR1 LNHDA, CDR2 SQIVND (reference sequence). Here the CDR3 reads CASKGRGEQPQHF. The CDR3 DNA is TGTGCCTCCAAAGGGAGGGGGGAACAGCCCCAGCATTTT.

This clonotype was seen at least ten times. This chain uses TRBV2 with TRBJ1-1, with 8 bases matching TRBD1. V shed 7 bases, J shed 0 bases, and the junction held 13 bases outside the gene matches. Germline-derived CDR1 and CDR2 are SNHLY and FYNNEI. The CDR3 is made up of 17 amino acids. CDR3 in amino acids: CASKSQGALGMNTEAFF. CDR3 nucleotides: TGTGCCAGCAAATCGCAGGGGGCCCTAGGGATGAACACTGAAGCTTTCTTT.

This clonotype was seen many times. One junction end disagrees with the germline gene, perhaps due to a read error. The rearrangement links TRBV28 to TRBJ2-1, with 9 bases that match TRBD2. The germline V gene encodes CDR1 MDHEN and CDR2 SYDVKM. The CDR3 runs to 17 residues. The CDR3 DNA sequence: TGTGCCAGCAGTTCATATCCCGGGACTAGCTCCTTCAATGAGCAGTTCTTC. Amino acids: CASSSYPGTSSFNEQFF.

This clonotype was seen a handful of times. The chain is built from TRBV27 and TRBJ2-7; a weak D match, TRBD1 (6 bases). The CDR3 length is 13 residues. CDR1 and CDR2 from the germline V gene are MNHEY and SMNVEV (reference sequence). The V and J ends lost 6 bases and 6 bases respectively, with 15 bases between them. CDR3 DNA: TGTGCCAGCAGCCTGGGGGCAGGCTTCGAGCAGTACTTC. Translating it yields CASSLGAGFEQYF.

This clonotype has a count of ten or more. The chain employs TRBV5-6 and TRBJ2-1; TRBD2 agrees at 7 bases. Trimming cost V 4 bases and J 9 bases; bases outside gene matches: 4. Germline values: CDR1 SGHDT, CDR2 YYEEEE. This CDR3 region has 12 residues. CDR3 residues: CASSLPGGEQFF. CDR3 sequence (DNA): TGTGCCAGCAGCCTTCCGGGGGGTGAGCAGTTCTTC.

This clonotype has just a few counts. The V and J genes are TRBV3-1 and TRBJ2-3; D is perhaps TRBD2 (6 bases). The length of the CDR3 is 15 residues. V was trimmed by 6 bases and J by 1 base, leaving 14 bases between them. Germline CDR1 LGHDT, CDR2 YNNKEL (reference sequence). CDR3: CASRPTTSRTDTQYF. The CDR3 DNA sequence: TGTGCCAGCAGACCCACCACTAGCCGCACAGATACGCAGTATTTT.